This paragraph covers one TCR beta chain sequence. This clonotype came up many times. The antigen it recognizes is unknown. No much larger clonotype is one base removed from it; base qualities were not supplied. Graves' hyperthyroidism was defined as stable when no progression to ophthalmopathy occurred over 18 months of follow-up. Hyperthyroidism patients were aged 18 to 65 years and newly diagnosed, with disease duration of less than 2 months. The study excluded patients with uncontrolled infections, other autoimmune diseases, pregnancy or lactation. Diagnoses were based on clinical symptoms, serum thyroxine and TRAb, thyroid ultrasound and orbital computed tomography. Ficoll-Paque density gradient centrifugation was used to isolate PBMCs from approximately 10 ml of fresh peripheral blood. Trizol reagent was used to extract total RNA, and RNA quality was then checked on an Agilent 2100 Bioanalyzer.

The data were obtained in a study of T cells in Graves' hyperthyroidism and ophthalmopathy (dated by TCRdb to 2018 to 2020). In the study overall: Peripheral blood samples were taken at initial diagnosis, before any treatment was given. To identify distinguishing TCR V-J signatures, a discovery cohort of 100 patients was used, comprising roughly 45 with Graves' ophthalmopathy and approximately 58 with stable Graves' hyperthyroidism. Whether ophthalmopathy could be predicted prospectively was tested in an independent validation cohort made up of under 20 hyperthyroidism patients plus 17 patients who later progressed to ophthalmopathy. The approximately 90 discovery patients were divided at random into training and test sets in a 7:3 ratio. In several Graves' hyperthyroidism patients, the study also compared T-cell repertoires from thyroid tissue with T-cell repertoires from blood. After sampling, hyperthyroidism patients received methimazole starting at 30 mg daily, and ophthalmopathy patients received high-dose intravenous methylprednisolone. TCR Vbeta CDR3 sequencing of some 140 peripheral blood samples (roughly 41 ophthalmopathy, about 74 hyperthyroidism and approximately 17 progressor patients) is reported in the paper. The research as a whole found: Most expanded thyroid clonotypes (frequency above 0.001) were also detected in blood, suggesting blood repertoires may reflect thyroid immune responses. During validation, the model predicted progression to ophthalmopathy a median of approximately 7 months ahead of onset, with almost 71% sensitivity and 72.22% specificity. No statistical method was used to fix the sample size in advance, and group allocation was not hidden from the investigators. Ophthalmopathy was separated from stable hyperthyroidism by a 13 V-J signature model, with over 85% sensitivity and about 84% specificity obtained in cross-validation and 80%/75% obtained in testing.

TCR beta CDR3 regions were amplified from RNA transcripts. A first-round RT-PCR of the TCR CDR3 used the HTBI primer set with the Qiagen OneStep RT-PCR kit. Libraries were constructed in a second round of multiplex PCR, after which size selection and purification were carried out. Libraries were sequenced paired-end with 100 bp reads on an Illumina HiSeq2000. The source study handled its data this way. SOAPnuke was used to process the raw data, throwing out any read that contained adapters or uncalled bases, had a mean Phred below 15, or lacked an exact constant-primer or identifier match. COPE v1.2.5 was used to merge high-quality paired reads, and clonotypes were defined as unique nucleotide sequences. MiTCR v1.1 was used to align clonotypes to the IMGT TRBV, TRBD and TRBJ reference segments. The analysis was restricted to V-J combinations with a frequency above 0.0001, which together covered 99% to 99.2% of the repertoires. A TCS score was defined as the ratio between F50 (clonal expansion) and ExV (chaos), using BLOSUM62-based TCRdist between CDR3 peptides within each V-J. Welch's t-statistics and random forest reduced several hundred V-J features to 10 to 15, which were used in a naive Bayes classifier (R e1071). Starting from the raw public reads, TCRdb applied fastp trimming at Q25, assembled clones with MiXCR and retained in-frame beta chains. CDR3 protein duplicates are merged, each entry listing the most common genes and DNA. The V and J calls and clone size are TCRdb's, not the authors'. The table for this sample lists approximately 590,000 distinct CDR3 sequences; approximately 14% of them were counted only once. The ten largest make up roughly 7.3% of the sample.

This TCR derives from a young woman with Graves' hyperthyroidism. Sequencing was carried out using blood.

This receptor has the CDR3 CATSETGTGSNNEQFF. The DNA sequence is as follows: TGTGCCACCAGTGAAACCGGGACAGGGTCAAACAATGAGCAGTTCTTC. This chain is built from TRBV24-1 and TRBJ2-1; 9 central bases correspond to TRBD1. From a lookup of the germline V gene, CDR1 and CDR2 are KGHDR and SFDVKD. The CDR3 measures 16 amino acids from cysteine to phenylalanine. This entry keeps only the CDR3 DNA: 48 bases, framed from base 1. The germline V end is reduced by 4 bases and the J end by 5 bases; junction bases left unmatched: 8.